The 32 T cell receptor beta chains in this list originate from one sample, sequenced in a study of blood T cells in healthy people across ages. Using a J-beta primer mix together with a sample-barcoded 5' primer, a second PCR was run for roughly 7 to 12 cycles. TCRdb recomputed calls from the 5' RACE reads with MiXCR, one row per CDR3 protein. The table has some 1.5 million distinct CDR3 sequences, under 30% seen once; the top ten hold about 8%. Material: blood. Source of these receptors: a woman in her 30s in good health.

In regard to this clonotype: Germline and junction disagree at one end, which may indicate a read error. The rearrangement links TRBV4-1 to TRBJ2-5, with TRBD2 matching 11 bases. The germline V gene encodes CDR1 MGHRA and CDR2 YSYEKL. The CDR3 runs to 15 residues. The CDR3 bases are TGCGCCGGCAGCCGACTAGCGGGGACAGGAGAGACCCAGTACTTC. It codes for CAGSRLAGTGETQYF.

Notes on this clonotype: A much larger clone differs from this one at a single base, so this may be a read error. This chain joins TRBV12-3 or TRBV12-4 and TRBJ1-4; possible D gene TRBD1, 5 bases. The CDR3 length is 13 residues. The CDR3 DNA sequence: TGTGCCAGCCTCCGGGGCCGAAATGAAAAACGGTTTTTT. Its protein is CASLRGRNEKRFF.

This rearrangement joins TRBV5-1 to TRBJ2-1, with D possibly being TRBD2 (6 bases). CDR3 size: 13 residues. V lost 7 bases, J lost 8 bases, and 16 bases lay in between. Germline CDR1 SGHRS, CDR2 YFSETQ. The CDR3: CASGRGVQDEQFF. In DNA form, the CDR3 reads TGCGCCAGCGGCCGCGGGGTTCAGGATGAGCAGTTCTTC.

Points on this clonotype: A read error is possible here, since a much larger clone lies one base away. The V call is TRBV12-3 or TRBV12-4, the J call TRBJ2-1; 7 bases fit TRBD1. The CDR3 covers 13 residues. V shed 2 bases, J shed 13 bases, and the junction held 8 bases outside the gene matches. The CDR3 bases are TGTGCCAGCAGTTTACGGGGCAGGGGGACCCAGTTCTTC. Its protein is CASSLRGRGTQFF.

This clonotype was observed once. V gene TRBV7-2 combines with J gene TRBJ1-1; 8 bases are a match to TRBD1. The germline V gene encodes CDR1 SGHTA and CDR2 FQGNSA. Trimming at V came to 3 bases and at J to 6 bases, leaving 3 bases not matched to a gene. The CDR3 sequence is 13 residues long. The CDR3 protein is CASSFYRGAEAFF. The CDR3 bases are TGTGCCAGCAGCTTTTACAGGGGGGCTGAAGCTTTCTTT. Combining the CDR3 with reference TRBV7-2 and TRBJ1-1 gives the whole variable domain GAGVSQSPSNKVTEKGKDVELRCDPISGHTALYWYRQSLGQGLEFLIYFQGNSAPDKSGLPSDRFSAERTGGSVSTLTIQRTQQEDSAVYLCASSFYRGAEAFFGQGTRLTVV.

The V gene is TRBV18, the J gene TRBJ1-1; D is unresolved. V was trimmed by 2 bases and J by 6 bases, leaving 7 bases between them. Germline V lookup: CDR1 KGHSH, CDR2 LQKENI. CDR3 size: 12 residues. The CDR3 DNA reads TGTGCCAGCTCACCAAGGCCAGCTGAAGCTTTCTTT. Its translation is CASSPRPAEAFF.

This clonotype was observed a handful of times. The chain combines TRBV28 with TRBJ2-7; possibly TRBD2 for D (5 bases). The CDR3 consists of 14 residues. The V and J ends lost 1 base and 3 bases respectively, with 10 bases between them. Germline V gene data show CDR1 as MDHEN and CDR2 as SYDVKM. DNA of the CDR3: TGTGCCAGCAGTTTATTCGGGGTGGGCTACGAGCAGTACTTC. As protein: CASSLFGVGYEQYF.

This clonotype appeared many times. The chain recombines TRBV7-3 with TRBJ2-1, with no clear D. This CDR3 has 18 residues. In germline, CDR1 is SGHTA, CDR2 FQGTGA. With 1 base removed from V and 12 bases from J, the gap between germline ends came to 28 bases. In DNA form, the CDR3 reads TGTGCCAGCAGCTTAAACGGCCTACTGAACTCCCCTAGGGCAGGGCAGTTCTTC. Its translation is CASSLNGLLNSPRAGQFF.

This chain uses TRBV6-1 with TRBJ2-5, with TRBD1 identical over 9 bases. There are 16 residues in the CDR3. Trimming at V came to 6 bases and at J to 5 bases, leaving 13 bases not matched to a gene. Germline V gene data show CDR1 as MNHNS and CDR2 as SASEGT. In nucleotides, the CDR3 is TGTGCCAGCAGCGGTCTGGGGACAGGGAGGATGGAGACCCAGTACTTC. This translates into CASSGLGTGRMETQYF.

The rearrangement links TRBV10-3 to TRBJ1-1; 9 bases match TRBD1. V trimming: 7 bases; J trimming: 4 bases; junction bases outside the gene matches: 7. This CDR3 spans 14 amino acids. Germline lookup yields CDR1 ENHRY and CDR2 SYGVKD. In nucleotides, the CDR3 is TGTGCCATCACCCGGGACAGGGAGGGCACTGAAGCTTTCTTT. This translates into CAITRDREGTEAFF.

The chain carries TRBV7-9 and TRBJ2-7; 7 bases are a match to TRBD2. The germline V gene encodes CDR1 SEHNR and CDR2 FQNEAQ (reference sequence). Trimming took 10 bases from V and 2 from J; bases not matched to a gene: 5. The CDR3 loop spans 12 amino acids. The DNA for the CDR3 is TGTGCCACTCGGGGGGTACCCTACGAGCAGTACTTC. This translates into CATRGVPYEQYF. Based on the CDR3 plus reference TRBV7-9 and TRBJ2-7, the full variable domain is DTGVSQNPRHKITKRGQNVTFRCDPISEHNRLYWYRQTLGQGPEFLTYFQNEAQLEKSRLLSDRFSAERPKGSFSTLEIQRTEQGDSAMYLCATRGVPYEQYFGPGTRLTVT.

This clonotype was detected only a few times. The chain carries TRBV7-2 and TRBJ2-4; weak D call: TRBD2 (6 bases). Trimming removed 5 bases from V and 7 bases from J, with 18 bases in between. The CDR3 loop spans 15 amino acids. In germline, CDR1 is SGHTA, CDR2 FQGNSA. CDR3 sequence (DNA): TGTGCCAGCAGCCGCGGGTCCGGGACTGGGAACATTCAGTACTTC. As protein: CASSRGSGTGNIQYF.

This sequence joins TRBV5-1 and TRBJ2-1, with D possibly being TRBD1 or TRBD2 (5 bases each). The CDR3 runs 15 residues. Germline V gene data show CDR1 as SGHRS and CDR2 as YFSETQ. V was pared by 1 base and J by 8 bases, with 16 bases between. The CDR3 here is CASSLQGDLAYEQFF. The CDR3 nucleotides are TGCGCCAGCAGCTTGCAAGGGGACCTGGCGTATGAGCAGTTCTTC. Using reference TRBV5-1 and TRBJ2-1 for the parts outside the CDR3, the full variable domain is KAGVTQTPRYLIKTRGQQVTLSCSPISGHRSVSWYQQTPGQGLQFLFEYFSETQRNKGNFPGRFSGRQFSNSRSEMNVSTLELGDSALYLCASSLQGDLAYEQFFGPGTRLTVL.

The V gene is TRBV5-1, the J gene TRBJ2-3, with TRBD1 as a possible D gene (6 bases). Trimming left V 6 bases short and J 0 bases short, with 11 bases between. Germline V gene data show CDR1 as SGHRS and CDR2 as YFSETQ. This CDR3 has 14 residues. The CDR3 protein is CASMEDSSTDTQYF. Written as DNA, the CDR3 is TGCGCCAGCATGGAGGACAGCAGCACAGATACGCAGTATTTT.

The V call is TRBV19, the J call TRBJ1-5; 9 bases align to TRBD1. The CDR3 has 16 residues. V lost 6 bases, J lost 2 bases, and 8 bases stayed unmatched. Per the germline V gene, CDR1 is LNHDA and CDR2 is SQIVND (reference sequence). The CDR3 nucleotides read TGTGCCAGTAGGGGTGAGGGGACAGGGCGCAATCAGCCCCAGCATTTT. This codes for CASRGEGTGRNQPQHF.

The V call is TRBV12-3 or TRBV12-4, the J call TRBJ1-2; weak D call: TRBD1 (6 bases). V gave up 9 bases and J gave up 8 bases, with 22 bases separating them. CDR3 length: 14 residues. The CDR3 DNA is TGTGCCAGTGAATTGAGGGGGGCTTTGGGCGGCTACACCTTC. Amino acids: CASELRGALGGYTF.

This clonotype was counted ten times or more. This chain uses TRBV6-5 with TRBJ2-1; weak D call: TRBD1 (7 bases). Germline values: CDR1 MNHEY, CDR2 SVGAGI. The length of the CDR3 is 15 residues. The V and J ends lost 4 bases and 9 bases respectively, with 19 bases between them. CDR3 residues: CASSSRRGPRSEQFF. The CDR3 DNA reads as TGTGCCAGCAGTTCCCGGAGGGGGCCCCGATCTGAGCAGTTCTTC.

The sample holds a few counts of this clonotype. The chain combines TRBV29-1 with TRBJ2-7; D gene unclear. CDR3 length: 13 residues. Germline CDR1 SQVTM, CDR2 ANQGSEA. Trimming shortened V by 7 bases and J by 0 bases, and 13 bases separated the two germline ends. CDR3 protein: CSAVPALSYEQYF. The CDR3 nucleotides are TGCAGCGCCGTCCCGGCACTCTCCTACGAGCAGTACTTC.

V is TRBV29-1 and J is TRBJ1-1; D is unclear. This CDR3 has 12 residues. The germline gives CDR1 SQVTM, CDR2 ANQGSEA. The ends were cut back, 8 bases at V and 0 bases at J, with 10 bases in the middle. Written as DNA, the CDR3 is TGCAGCTCAAGAGGAATGAACACTGAAGCTTTCTTT. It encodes CSSRGMNTEAFF.

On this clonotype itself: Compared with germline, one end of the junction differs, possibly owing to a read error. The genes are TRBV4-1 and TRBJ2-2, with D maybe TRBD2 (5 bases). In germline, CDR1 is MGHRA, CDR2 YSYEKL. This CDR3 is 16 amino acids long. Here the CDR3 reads CVSSQELSLGAGELFF. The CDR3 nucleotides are TGCGTCAGCAGCCAAGAACTCAGCCTCGGGGCCGGGGAGCTGTTTTTT.

CDR3 amino acids: CSVRTGYGYTF. In DNA, the CDR3 is TGCAGCGTTAGGACAGGGTATGGCTACACCTTC. This chain links TRBV29-1 with TRBJ1-2; 8 positions agree with TRBD1. Per germline, CDR1 SQVTM and CDR2 ANQGSEA. CDR3 length equals 11 residues. V shed 5 bases, J shed 5 bases, and the junction held 1 base outside the gene matches.

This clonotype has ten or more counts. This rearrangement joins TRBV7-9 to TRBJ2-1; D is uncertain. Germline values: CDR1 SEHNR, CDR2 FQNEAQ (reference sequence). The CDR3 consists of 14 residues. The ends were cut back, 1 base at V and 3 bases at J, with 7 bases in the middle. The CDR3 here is CASSLVDGYNEQFF. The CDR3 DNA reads TGTGCCAGCAGCTTAGTTGACGGCTACAATGAGCAGTTCTTC.

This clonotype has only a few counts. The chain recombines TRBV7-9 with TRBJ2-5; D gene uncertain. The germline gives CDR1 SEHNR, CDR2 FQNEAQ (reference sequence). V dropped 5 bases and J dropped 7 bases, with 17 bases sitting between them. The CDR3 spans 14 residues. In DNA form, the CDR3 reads TGTGCCAGCAGCCAGGCGGCGGAGCGTGGGACCCAGTACTTC. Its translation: CASSQAAERGTQYF.

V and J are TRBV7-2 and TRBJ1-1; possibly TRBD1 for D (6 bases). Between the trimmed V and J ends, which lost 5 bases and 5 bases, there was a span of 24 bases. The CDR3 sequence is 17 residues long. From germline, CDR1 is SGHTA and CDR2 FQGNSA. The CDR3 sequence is CASSNPPGGARRTEAFF. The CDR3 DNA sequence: TGTGCCAGCAGCAACCCGCCCGGGGGCGCGAGGAGGACTGAAGCTTTCTTT.

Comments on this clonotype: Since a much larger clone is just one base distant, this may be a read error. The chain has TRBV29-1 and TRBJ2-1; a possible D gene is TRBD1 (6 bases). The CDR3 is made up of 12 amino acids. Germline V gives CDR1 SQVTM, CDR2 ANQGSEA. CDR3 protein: CSARTVGSEQHF. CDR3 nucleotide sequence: TGCAGCGCAAGGACAGTGGGGTCCGAGCAGCACTTC.

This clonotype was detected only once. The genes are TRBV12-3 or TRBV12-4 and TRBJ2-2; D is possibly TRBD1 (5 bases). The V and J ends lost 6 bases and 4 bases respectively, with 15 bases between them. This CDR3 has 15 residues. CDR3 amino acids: CASRGELRGTGELFF. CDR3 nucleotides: TGTGCCAGCAGGGGCGAATTAAGGGGCACCGGGGAGCTGTTTTTT.

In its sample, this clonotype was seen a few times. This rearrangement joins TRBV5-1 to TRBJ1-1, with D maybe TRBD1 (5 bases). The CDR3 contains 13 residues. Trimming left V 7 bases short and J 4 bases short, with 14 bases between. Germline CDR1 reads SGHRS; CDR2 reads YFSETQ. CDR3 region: CASCGGALTEAFF. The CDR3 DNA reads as TGCGCCAGCTGCGGCGGGGCCCTCACTGAAGCTTTCTTT.

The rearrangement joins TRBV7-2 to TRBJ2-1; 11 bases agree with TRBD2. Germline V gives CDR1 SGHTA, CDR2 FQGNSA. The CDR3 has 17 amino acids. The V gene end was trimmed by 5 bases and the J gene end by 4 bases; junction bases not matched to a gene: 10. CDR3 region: CASSHGTSGALYNEQFF. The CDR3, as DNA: TGTGCCAGCAGCCATGGGACTAGCGGTGCTCTATACAATGAGCAGTTCTTC.

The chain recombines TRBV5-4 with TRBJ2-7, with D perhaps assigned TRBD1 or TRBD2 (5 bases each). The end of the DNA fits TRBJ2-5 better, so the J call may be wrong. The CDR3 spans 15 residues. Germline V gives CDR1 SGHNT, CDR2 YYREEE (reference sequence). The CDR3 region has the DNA TGTGCCAGCAGCTTAAGCGGCAGGGCGGTGGAGACCCAGTACTTC. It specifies CASSLSGRAVETQYF.

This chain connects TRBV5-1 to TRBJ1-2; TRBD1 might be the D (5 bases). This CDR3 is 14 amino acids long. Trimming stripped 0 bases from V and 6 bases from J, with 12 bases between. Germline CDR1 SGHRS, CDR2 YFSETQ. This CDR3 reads CASSLGQRLDGYTF. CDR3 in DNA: TGCGCCAGCAGCTTGGGACAGCGGCTTGATGGCTACACCTTC.

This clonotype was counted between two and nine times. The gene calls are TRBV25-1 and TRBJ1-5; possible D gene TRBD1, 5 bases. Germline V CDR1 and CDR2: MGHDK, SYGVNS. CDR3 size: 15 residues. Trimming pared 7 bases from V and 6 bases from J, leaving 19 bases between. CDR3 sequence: CASIPTVIVCQPQHF. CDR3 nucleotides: TGTGCCAGCATACCGACAGTTATCGTTTGTCAGCCCCAGCATTTT.

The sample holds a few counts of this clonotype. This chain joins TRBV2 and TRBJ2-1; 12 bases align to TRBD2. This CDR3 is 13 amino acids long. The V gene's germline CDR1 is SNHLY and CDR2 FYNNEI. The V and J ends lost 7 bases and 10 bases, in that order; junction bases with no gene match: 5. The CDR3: CASTASGGGEQFF. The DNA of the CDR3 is TGTGCCAGCACCGCTAGCGGGGGGGGAGAGCAGTTCTTC. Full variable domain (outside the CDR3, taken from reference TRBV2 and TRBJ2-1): EPEVTQTPSHQVTQMGQEVILRCVPISNHLYFYWYRQILGQKVEFLVSFYNNEISEKSEIFDDQFSVERPDGSNFTLKIRSTKLEDSAMYFCASTASGGGEQFFGPGTRLTVL.